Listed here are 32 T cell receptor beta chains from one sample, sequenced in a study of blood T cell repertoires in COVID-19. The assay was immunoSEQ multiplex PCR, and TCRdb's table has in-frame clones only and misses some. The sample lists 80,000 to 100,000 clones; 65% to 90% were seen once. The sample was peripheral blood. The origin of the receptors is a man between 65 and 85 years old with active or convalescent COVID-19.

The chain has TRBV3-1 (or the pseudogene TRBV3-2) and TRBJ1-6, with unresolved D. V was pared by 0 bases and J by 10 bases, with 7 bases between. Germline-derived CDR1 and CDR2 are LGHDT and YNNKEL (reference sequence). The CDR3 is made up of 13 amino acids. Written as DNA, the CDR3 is TGTGCCAGCAGCCAAGATGAGCGGTCACCCCTCCACTTT. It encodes CASSQDERSPLHF.

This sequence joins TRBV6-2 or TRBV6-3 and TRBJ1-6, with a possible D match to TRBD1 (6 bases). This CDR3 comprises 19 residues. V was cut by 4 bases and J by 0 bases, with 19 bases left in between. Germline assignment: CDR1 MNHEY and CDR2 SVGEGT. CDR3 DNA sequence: TGTGCCAGCAGTTTTTCCCTACGACAGGCGAGCTCCTATAATTCACCCCTCCACTTT. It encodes CASSFSLRQASSYNSPLHF.

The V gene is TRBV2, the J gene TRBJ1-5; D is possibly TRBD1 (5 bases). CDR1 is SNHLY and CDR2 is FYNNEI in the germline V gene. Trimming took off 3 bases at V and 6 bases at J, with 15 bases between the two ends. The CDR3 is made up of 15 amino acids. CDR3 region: CASSEAGQTSQPQHF. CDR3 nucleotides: TGTGCCAGCAGTGAGGCGGGGCAAACTTCTCAGCCCCAGCATTTT. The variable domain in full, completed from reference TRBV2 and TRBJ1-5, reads EPEVTQTPSHQVTQMGQEVILRCVPISNHLYFYWYRQILGQKVEFLVSFYNNEISEKSEIFDDQFSVERPDGSNFTLKIRSTKLEDSAMYFCASSEAGQTSQPQHFGDGTRLSIL.

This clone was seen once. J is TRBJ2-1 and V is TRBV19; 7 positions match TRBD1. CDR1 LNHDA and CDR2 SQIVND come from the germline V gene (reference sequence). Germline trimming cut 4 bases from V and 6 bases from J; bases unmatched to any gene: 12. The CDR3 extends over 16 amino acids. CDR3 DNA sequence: TGTGCCAGTAGTACCCACCTAAGGGCAGGGGGCAATGAGCAGTTCTTC. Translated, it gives CASSTHLRAGGNEQFF. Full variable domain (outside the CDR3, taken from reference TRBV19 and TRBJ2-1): DGGITQSPKYLFRKEGQNVTLSCEQNLNHDAMYWYRQDPGQGLRLIYYSQIVNDFQKGDIAEGYSVSREKKESFPLTVTSAQKNPTAFYLCASSTHLRAGGNEQFFGPGTRLTVL.

This chain's CDR3 is CAISETGDLPEAFF. As DNA, the CDR3 is TGTGCCATCAGTGAGACAGGGGATCTCCCTGAAGCTTTCTTT. The chain employs TRBV10-3 and TRBJ1-1; 7 nucleotides line up with TRBD1. Germline V lookup: CDR1 ENHRY, CDR2 SYGVKD. The CDR3 length is 14 residues. The V gene end was trimmed by 2 bases and the J gene end by 6 bases; junction bases not matched to a gene: 6.

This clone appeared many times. CDR3: CASSPSGGAYNEQFF. CDR3 nucleotide sequence: TGTGCCAGCAGTCCAAGCGGGGGGGCCTACAATGAGCAGTTCTTC. The chain has TRBV2 and TRBJ2-1, with 10 bases lining up with TRBD2. The CDR3 length is 15 residues. Germline CDR1 is SNHLY and CDR2 is FYNNEI. J lost 2 bases, V lost 5 bases, and 3 bases had no gene match.

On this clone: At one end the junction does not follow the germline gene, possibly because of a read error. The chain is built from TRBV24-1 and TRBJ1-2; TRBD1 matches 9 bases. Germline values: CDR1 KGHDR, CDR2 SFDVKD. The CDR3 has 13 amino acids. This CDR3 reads CATSDWTGAGSVF. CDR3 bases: TGTGCCACCAGTGATTGGACAGGGGCGGGGAGTGTCTTC.

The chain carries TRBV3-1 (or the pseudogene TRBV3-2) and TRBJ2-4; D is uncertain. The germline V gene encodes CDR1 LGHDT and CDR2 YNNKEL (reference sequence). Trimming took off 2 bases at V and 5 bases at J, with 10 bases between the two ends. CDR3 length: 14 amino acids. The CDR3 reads CASSQTISENIQYF. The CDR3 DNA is TGTGCCAGCAGCCAAACAATTTCTGAAAACATTCAGTACTTC.

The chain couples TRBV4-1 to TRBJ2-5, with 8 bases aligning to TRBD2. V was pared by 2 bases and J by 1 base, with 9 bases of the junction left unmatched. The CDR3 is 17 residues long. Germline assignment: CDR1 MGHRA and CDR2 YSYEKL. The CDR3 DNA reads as TGCGCCAGCAGCCAAACCCCAGGGACTAGAGGCCAAGAGACCCAGTACTTC. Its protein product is CASSQTPGTRGQETQYF.

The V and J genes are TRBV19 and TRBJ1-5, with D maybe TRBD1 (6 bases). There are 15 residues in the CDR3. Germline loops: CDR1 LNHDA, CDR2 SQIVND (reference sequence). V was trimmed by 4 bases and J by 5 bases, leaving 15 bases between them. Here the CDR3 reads CASSNGGLRYQPQHF. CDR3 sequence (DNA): TGTGCCAGTAGTAACGGGGGGCTCAGATATCAGCCCCAGCATTTT. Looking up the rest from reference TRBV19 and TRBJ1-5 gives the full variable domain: DGGITQSPKYLFRKEGQNVTLSCEQNLNHDAMYWYRQDPGQGLRLIYYSQIVNDFQKGDIAEGYSVSREKKESFPLTVTSAQKNPTAFYLCASSNGGLRYQPQHFGDGTRLSIL.

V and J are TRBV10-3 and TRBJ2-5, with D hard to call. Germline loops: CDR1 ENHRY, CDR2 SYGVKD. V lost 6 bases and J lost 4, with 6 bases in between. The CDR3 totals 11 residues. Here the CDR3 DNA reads TGTGCCATCAGCAACGGAGAGACCCAGTACTTC. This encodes CAISNGETQYF.

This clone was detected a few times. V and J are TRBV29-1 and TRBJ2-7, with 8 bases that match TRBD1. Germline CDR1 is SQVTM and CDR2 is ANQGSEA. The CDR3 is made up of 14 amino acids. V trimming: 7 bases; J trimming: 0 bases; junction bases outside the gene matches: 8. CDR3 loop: CSGSLGQGSYEQYF. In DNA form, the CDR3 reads TGCAGCGGCAGCCTTGGACAGGGCTCCTACGAGCAGTACTTC.

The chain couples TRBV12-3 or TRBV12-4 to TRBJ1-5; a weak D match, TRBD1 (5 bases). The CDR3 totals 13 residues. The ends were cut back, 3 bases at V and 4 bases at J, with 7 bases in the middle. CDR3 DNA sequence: TGTGCCAGCAGTTTGGGGCCGAATCAGCCCCAGCATTTT. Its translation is CASSLGPNQPQHF.

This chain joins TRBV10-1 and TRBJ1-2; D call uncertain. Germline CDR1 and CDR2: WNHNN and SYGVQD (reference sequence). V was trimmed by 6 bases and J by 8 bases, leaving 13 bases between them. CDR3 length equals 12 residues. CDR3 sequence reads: CASSNSESGYTF. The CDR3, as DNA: TGCGCCAGCAGCAATAGTGAGTCAGGCTACACCTTC.

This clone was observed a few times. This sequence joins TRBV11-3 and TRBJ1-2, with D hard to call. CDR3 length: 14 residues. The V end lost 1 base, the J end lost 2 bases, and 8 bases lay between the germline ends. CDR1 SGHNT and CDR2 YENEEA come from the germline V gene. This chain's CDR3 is CASSLGPGNYGYTF. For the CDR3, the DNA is TGTGCCAGCAGCTTAGGACCGGGAAACTATGGCTACACCTTC.

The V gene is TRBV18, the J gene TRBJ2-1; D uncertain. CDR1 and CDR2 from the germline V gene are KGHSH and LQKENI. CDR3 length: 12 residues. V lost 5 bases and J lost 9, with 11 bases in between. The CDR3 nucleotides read TGTGCCAGCTCATCGGCAGGTGGTGAGCAGTTCTTC. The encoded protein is CASSSAGGEQFF.

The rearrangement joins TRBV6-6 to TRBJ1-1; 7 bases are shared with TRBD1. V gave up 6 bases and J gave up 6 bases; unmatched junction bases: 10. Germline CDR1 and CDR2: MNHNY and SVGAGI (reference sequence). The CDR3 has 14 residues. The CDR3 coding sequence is TGTGCCAGCAGGATTGGACAGGCTAACCCTGAAGCTTTCTTT. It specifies CASRIGQANPEAFF.

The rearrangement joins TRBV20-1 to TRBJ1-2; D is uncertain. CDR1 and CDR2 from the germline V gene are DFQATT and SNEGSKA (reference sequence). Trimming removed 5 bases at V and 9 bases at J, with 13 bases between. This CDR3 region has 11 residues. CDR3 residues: CSASPEARYTF. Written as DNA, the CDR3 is TGCAGTGCTTCGCCCGAGGCTCGCTACACCTTC.

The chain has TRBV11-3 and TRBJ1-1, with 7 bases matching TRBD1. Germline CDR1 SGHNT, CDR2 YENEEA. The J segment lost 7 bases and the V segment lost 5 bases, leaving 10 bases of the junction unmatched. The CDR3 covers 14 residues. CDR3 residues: CASSLPGQSHEAFF. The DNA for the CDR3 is TGTGCCAGCAGCCTACCGGGACAGTCCCATGAAGCTTTCTTT.

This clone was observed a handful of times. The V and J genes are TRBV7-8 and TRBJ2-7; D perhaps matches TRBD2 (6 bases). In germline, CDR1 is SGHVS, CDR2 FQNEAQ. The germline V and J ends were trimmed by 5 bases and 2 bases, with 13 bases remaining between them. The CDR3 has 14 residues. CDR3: CASSRISGPYEQYF. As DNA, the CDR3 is TGTGCCAGCAGCCGAATTAGCGGCCCCTACGAGCAGTACTTC.

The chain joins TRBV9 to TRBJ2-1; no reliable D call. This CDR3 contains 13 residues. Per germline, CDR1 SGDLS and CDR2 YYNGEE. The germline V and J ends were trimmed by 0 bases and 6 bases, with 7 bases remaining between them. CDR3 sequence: CASSVATGNEQFF. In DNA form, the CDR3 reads TGTGCCAGCAGCGTAGCTACGGGCAATGAGCAGTTCTTC.

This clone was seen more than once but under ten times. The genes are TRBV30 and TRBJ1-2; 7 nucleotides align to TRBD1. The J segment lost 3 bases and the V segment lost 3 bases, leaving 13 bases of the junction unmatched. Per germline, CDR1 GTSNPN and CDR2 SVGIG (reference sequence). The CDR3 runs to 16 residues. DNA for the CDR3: TGTGCCTGGAGCCCCTTAGGGGGCAGGCCCGACTATGGCTACACCTTC. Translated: CAWSPLGGRPDYGYTF.

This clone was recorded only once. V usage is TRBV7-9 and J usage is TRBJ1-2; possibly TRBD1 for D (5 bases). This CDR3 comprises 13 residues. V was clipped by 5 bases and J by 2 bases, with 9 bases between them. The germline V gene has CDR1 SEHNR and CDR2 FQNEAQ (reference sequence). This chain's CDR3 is CASSRDLNYGYTF. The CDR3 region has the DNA TGTGCCAGCAGCCGGGACTTGAACTATGGCTACACCTTC.

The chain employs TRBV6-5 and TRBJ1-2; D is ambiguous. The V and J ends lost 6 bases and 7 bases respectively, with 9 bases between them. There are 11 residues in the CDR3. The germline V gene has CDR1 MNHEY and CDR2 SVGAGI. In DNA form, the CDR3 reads TGTGCCAGCAGGAGAGATGGTGGCTACACCTTC. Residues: CASRRDGGYTF.

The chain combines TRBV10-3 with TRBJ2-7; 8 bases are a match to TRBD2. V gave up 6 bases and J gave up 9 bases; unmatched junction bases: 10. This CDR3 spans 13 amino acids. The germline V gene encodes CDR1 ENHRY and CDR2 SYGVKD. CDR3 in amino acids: CAISDGREDAQYF. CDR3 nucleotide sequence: TGTGCCATCAGCGACGGGAGGGAGGACGCGCAGTACTTC.

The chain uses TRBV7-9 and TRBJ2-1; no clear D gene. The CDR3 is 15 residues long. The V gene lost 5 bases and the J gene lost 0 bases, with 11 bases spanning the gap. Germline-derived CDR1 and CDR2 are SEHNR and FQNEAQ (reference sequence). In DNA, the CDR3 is TGTGCCAGCAGCAGCGAGCAGAGCTCCTACAATGAGCAGTTCTTC. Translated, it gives CASSSEQSSYNEQFF.

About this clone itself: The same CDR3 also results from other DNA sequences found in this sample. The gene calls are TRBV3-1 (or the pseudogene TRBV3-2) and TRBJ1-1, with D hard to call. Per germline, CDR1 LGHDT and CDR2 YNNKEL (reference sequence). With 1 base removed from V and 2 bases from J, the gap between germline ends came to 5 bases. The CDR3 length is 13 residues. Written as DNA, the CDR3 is TGTGCCAGCAGCCAAGGCGGTAACACTGAAGCTTTCTTT. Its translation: CASSQGGNTEAFF.

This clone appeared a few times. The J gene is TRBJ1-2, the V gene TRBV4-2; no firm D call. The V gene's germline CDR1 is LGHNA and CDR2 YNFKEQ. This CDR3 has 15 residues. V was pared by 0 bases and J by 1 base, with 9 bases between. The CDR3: CASSQESLSNYGYTF. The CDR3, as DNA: TGTGCCAGCAGCCAAGAAAGCCTGAGTAACTATGGCTACACCTTC.

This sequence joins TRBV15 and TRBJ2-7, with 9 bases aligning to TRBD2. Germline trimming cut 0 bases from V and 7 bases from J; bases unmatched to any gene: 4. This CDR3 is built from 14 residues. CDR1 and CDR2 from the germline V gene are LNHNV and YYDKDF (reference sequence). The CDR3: CATSRDGLAGEQYF. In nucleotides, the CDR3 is TGTGCCACCAGCAGAGATGGTCTAGCGGGGGAGCAGTACTTC.

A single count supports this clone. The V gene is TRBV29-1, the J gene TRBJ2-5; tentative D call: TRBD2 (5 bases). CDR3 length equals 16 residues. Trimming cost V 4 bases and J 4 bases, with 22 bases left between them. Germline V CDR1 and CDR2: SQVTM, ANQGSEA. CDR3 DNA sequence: TGCAGCGTTGTGGGGAGTAGGCTCGCGTCTGGAGAGACCCAGTACTTC. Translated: CSVVGSRLASGETQYF.

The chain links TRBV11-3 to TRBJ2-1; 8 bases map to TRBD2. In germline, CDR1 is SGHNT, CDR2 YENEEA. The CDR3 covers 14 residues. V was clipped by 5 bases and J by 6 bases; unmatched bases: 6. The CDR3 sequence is CASSLGLAGNEQFF. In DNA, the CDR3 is TGTGCCAGCAGCCTTGGACTAGCTGGCAATGAGCAGTTCTTC.

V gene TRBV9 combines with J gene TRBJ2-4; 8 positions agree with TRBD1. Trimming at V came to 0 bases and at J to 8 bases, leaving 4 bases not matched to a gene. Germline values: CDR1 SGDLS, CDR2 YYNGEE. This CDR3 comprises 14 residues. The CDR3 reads CASSVDRGQDIQYF. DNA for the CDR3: TGTGCCAGCAGCGTAGACCGGGGACAGGACATTCAGTACTTC.